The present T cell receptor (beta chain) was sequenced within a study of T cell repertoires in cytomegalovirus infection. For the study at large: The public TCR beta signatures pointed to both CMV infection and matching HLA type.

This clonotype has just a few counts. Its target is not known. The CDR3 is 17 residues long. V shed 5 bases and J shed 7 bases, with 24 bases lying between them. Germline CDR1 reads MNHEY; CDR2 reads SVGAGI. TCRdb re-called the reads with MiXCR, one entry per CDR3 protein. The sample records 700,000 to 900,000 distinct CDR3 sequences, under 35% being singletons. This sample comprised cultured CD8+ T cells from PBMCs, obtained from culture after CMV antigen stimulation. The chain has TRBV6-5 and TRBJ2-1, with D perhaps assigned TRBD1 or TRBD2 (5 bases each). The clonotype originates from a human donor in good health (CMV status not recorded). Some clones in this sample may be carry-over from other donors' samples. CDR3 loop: CASSHGTDDTYNNEQFF. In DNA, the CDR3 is TGTGCCAGCAGTCACGGGACGGATGACACCTACAATAATGAGCAGTTCTTC.